A single sample gave rise to the 23 T cell receptor beta chains below, sequenced in a study of shared clonotypes between healthy human individuals (TCRdb year 2020). The library was built by means of the immunoSEQ multiplex PCR assay. The source is immuneACCESS, and TCRdb retained only in-frame sequences with V and J called. Part of the clones is not carried over; for the studies checked, unresolved V genes explain less than half of this, and the remainder is unexplained. The sample has under 600,000 clones on record, roughly 95% of them singletons. Clones ranked in the top ten supply about 0.06% of the sample. The sequencing sample was made of naive CD4+ T cells sorted from blood. This sample's cell subset or site label indicates: CD45RA+ positively selected. These receptor sequences come from a woman aged 25 to 39 in good health.

J is TRBJ2-2 and V is TRBV19, with TRBD2 matching 7 bases. Looked up from germline, CDR1 is LNHDA and CDR2 is SQIVND (reference sequence). Trimming at V came to 4 bases and at J to 0 bases, leaving 2 bases not matched to a gene. This CDR3 comprises 15 residues. For the CDR3, the DNA is TGTGCCAGTAGTACACTAGCGACGAACACCGGGGAGCTGTTTTTT. This gives the protein CASSTLATNTGELFF.

CDR3 loop: CASSESKGLAGGPSTYEQYF. In nucleotides, the CDR3 is TGTGCCAGCAGTGAATCGAAAGGACTAGCGGGAGGGCCCTCCACCTACGAGCAGTACTTC. The rearrangement joins TRBV6-1 to TRBJ2-7; 15 nucleotides line up with TRBD2. CDR3 length: 20 residues. Looked up from germline, CDR1 is MNHNS and CDR2 is SASEGT. V was clipped by 2 bases and J by 2 bases; unmatched bases: 13.

The V gene is TRBV11-2, the J gene TRBJ1-1; no reliable D call. The ends were cut back, 0 bases at V and 6 bases at J, with 11 bases in the middle. There are 14 residues in the CDR3. Germline V gene sequence: CDR1 SGHAT, CDR2 FQNNGV. CDR3 in amino acids: CASSLDPVLAEAFF. The CDR3 nucleotides are TGTGCCAGCAGCTTAGATCCGGTTCTGGCTGAAGCTTTCTTT.

This chain links TRBV2 with TRBJ1-2; perhaps TRBD1 as D (5 bases). In germline, CDR1 is SNHLY, CDR2 FYNNEI. Deletions cut 11 bases from V and 7 bases from J, with 23 bases between. The CDR3 has 14 residues. Here the CDR3 DNA reads TGTGCCGGATTAATGGGCCACCGAGGGGCTGGCTACACCTTC. It codes for CAGLMGHRGAGYTF.

The V and J genes are TRBV19 and TRBJ1-5; D remains unclear. This CDR3 is 14 amino acids long. CDR1 is LNHDA, CDR2 SQIVND, per germline (reference sequence). The ends were cut back, 4 bases at V and 0 bases at J, with 7 bases in the middle. The CDR3 loop reads CASSTKYSNQPQHF. The CDR3 coding sequence is TGTGCCAGTAGTACGAAATATAGCAATCAGCCCCAGCATTTT. The full variable domain, rest sourced from reference TRBV19 and TRBJ1-5, is DGGITQSPKYLFRKEGQNVTLSCEQNLNHDAMYWYRQDPGQGLRLIYYSQIVNDFQKGDIAEGYSVSREKKESFPLTVTSAQKNPTAFYLCASSTKYSNQPQHFGDGTRLSIL.

V usage is TRBV5-1 and J usage is TRBJ1-2, with D unresolved. Germline values: CDR1 SGHRS, CDR2 YFSETQ. Between the trimmed V and J ends, which lost 5 bases and 8 bases, there was a span of 19 bases. The CDR3 contains 14 residues. CDR3 coding DNA: TGCGCCAGCAGACTCAGAGGAGAAGGGCGCGGCTACACCTTC. This gives the protein CASRLRGEGRGYTF.

The chain carries TRBV5-1 and TRBJ2-2; D unclear. V lost 4 bases and J lost 5, with 3 bases in between. The germline CDR1 and CDR2 sequences are SGHRS and YFSETQ. The CDR3 consists of 11 residues. The DNA of the CDR3 is TGCGCCAGCAGCATAACCGGGGAGCTGTTTTTT. Translating gives CASSITGELFF.

The chain couples TRBV18 to TRBJ2-7; D is possibly TRBD1 (5 bases). The CDR3 contains 12 residues. The germline gives CDR1 KGHSH, CDR2 LQKENI. The ends were cut back, 3 bases at V and 3 bases at J, with 6 bases in the middle. CDR3 sequence reads: CASSPDNYEQYF. The CDR3 DNA reads as TGTGCCAGCTCACCGGACAACTACGAGCAGTACTTC.

V gene TRBV11-2 combines with J gene TRBJ1-2, with 7 bases that match TRBD1. This CDR3 is 17 amino acids long. Germline V lookup: CDR1 SGHAT, CDR2 FQNNGV. Germline trimming cut 1 base from V and 6 bases from J; bases unmatched to any gene: 14. The CDR3 DNA follows: TGTGCCAGCAGCTTAGTGCCCCCCCCGACAGGGTTCAATGGCTACACCTTC. Its protein product is CASSLVPPPTGFNGYTF.

The genes are TRBV15 and TRBJ2-3; D uncertain. The V gene's germline CDR1 is LNHNV and CDR2 YYDKDF (reference sequence). Trimming took off 5 bases at V and 1 base at J, with 16 bases between the two ends. The CDR3 has 16 amino acids. Written as DNA, the CDR3 is TGTGCCACCAGCCATCCAAAGGTGTCACGCACAGATACGCAGTATTTT. It codes for CATSHPKVSRTDTQYF.

DNA for the CDR3: TGTGCCAGCCTCGGGTCGGGGAGTGAGCAGTTCTTC. Translating it yields CASLGSGSEQFF. The gene calls are TRBV25-1 and TRBJ2-1, with D possibly being TRBD2 (5 bases). CDR1 and CDR2 (germline): MGHDK, SYGVNS. Trimming left V 8 bases short and J 9 bases short, with 14 bases between. The length of the CDR3 is 12 residues.

The chain is built from TRBV7-9 and TRBJ2-3, with 11 nucleotides matching TRBD2. The V gene's germline CDR1 is SEHNR and CDR2 FQNEAQ (reference sequence). CDR3 length: 14 residues. The V gene end was trimmed by 5 bases and the J gene end by 4 bases; junction bases not matched to a gene: 2. CDR3 sequence reads: CASSTGLAADTQYF. CDR3 in DNA: TGTGCCAGCAGCACGGGACTAGCGGCAGATACGCAGTATTTT.

V is TRBV18 and J is TRBJ2-5; 7 positions match TRBD2. The closer fit of TRBJ2-7 to the DNA end suggests the J call may be wrong. The CDR3 loop spans 14 amino acids. Germline CDR1 and CDR2: KGHSH and LQKENI. CDR3 sequence: CASSPGLEGYEQYF. CDR3 sequence (DNA): TGTGCCAGCTCACCTGGACTAGAAGGCTACGAGCAGTACTTC.

The V gene is TRBV28, the J gene TRBJ1-4; D gene unclear. V gave up 10 bases and J gave up 0 bases, with 9 bases separating them. Germline CDR1 MDHEN, CDR2 SYDVKM. There are 13 residues in the CDR3. The CDR3 loop is CATVHTTNEKLFF. CDR3 in DNA: TGTGCCACCGTACATACAACTAATGAAAAACTGTTTTTT.

The CDR3 loop is CASRQAGESETQYF. As DNA, the CDR3 is TGTGCCAGCAGACAAGCGGGAGAGTCAGAGACCCAGTACTTC. This chain connects TRBV7-2 to TRBJ2-5; 8 positions agree with TRBD2. Germline CDR1 is SGHTA and CDR2 is FQGNSA. This CDR3 has 14 residues. The J segment lost 4 bases and the V segment lost 6 bases, leaving 7 bases of the junction unmatched.

This clone was seen only once. The chain carries TRBV28 and TRBJ2-3; D may be TRBD2 (5 bases). Germline CDR1 reads MDHEN; CDR2 reads SYDVKM. V was trimmed by 4 bases and J by 3 bases, leaving 11 bases between them. The CDR3 length is 14 residues. The CDR3 loop reads CASSSGLLTDTQYF. In nucleotides, the CDR3 is TGTGCCAGCAGTTCTGGACTGCTGACAGATACGCAGTATTTT.

This chain joins TRBV19 and TRBJ1-5; 12 bases fit TRBD1. CDR3 length: 16 residues. V was clipped by 0 bases and J by 7 bases; unmatched bases: 4. The V gene's germline CDR1 is LNHDA and CDR2 SQIVND (reference sequence). The CDR3 region has the DNA TGTGCCAGTAGTATAGAGGGACAGGGGGCAAGGCAGCCCCAGCATTTT. Translating gives CASSIEGQGARQPQHF.

The count of this clone is one. The rearrangement uses TRBV11-2 and TRBJ2-7, with 14 positions matching TRBD2. The CDR3 has 15 amino acids. CDR1 and CDR2 (germline): SGHAT, FQNNGV. V was pared by 7 bases and J by 4 bases, with 6 bases of the junction left unmatched. The CDR3 region has the DNA TGTGCCAGCACCCTGGGACTAGCGGGAGCTTACGAGCAGTACTTC. Amino acids: CASTLGLAGAYEQYF.

The chain links TRBV28 to TRBJ2-7, with TRBD2 as a possible D gene (5 bases). Trimming pared 4 bases from V and 6 bases from J, leaving 16 bases between. Looked up from germline, CDR1 is MDHEN and CDR2 is SYDVKM. The CDR3 consists of 14 residues. CDR3 bases: TGTGCCAGCAGTTCCTTTCGGGGAATCGGCGAGCAGTACTTC. Translating gives CASSSFRGIGEQYF. The full variable domain, in which reference TRBV28 and TRBJ2-7 provide the parts outside the CDR3, is DVKVTQSSRYLVKRTGEKVFLECVQDMDHENMFWYRQDPGLGLRLIYFSYDVKMKEKGDIPEGYSVSREKKERFSLILESASTNQTSMYLCASSSFRGIGEQYFGPGTRLTVT.

This chain connects TRBV6-1 to TRBJ1-1; D gene unclear. The CDR3 is 14 residues long. The germline V and J ends were trimmed by 2 bases and 5 bases, with 12 bases remaining between them. CDR1 MNHNS and CDR2 SASEGT come from the germline V gene. CDR3 in amino acids: CASSEFGRWTEAFF. The CDR3 DNA sequence: TGTGCCAGCAGTGAATTTGGGCGATGGACTGAAGCTTTCTTT.

The chain has TRBV18 and TRBJ2-2; D possibly corresponds to TRBD2 (5 bases). The V gene lost 0 bases and the J gene lost 4 bases, with 9 bases spanning the gap. CDR3 size: 15 residues. Germline values: CDR1 KGHSH, CDR2 LQKENI. DNA for the CDR3: TGTGCCAGCTCACCACCACTAGGAACCACCGGGGAGCTGTTTTTT. Its translation is CASSPPLGTTGELFF.

J is TRBJ2-5 and V is TRBV11-2, with 10 bases aligning to TRBD1. Looked up from germline, CDR1 is SGHAT and CDR2 is FQNNGV. Losses at the gene ends were 5 bases for V and 4 bases for J; bases not matched to a gene: 7. The CDR3 is 15 residues long. The CDR3 protein is CASSTDRGQGETQYF. CDR3 sequence (DNA): TGTGCCAGCAGCACCGACAGGGGGCAAGGAGAGACCCAGTACTTC.

This chain uses TRBV9 with TRBJ2-5, with D possibly TRBD2 on 5 matching bases. Germline V CDR1 and CDR2: SGDLS, YYNGEE. Trimming stripped 0 bases from V and 2 bases from J, with 11 bases between. The CDR3 contains 15 residues. In DNA, the CDR3 is TGTGCCAGCAGCGTAGGTAATAGCGAGCAAGAGACCCAGTACTTC. Protein sequence: CASSVGNSEQETQYF.